This passage covers 13 T cell receptor beta chains from one sample sequenced in a study of beta chain features in type 1 diabetes (dated by TCRdb to the late 2010s). Results the study describes overall, beyond this receptor: In all four CD4+ subsets, TCRB CDR3 length was moderately but significantly shorter in type 1 diabetes patients.

The library was generated by the immunoSEQ multiplex PCR assay. All of the isolated RNA was reverse transcribed with the High Capacity cDNA Reverse Transcription Kit, so expressed TCRB transcripts were sequenced. TCRdb re-hosts the immuneACCESS table, in-frame sequences only. Its copies lack some clones; in the studies checked, an unresolved V gene accounts for under half of them, and the cause for the rest is not known. This sample gives around 710,000 clones in total; around 12% of them show up just once. The biggest ten clones account for more than 0.1% of the sample. Their specific antigens are unknown. The sample was naive CD4+ T cells from blood. The label giving this sample's cell subset or site can be read as: true naive CD4+ T cells. Every receptor here comes from a man younger than 40 with type 1 diabetes.

This rearrangement joins TRBV7-2 to TRBJ2-3; 12 nucleotides agree with TRBD2. The CDR3 loop spans 15 amino acids. The germline gives CDR1 SGHTA, CDR2 FQGNSA. V lost 5 bases, J lost 2 bases, and 2 bases stayed unmatched. The DNA for the CDR3 is TGTGCCAGCAGCAGACTAGCGGGGGTCACAGATACGCAGTATTTT. This sequence encodes CASSRLAGVTDTQYF.

This clone was counted a few times. V usage is TRBV5-1 and J usage is TRBJ1-4; D is perhaps TRBD1 (5 bases). Germline assignment: CDR1 SGHRS and CDR2 YFSETQ. V dropped 0 bases and J dropped 3 bases, with 9 bases sitting between them. This CDR3 has 15 amino acids. CDR3 protein: CASSLALGANEKLFF. CDR3 bases: TGCGCCAGCAGCTTGGCCCTGGGGGCTAATGAAAAACTGTTTTTT. Complete variable domain (other parts from reference TRBV5-1 and TRBJ1-4): KAGVTQTPRYLIKTRGQQVTLSCSPISGHRSVSWYQQTPGQGLQFLFEYFSETQRNKGNFPGRFSGRQFSNSRSEMNVSTLELGDSALYLCASSLALGANEKLFFGSGTQLSVL.

Only a few counts were recorded for this clone. The chain recombines TRBV27 with TRBJ2-5, with 8 positions matching TRBD1. The germline CDR1 and CDR2 sequences are MNHEY and SMNVEV (reference sequence). V shed 3 bases and J 7 bases; nucleotides not matched to a gene: 7. This CDR3 contains 14 residues. For the CDR3, the DNA is TGTGCCAGCAGTTTTATTGGACAGGGAGGGACCCAGTACTTC. This gives the protein CASSFIGQGGTQYF.

This chain joins TRBV27 and TRBJ1-2; TRBD1 might be the D (6 bases). V lost 5 bases, J lost 4 bases, and 14 bases lay in between. Germline lookup yields CDR1 MNHEY and CDR2 SMNVEV (reference sequence). CDR3 length: 14 residues. The CDR3 spells CASSNREMGYGYTF. DNA for the CDR3: TGTGCCAGCAGTAACAGGGAGATGGGCTATGGCTACACCTTC.

The chain uses TRBV14 and TRBJ2-7; D is unclear. Looked up from germline, CDR1 is SGHDN and CDR2 is FVKESK. V was cut by 4 bases and J by 2 bases, with 9 bases left in between. The CDR3 extends over 13 amino acids. In nucleotides, the CDR3 is TGTGCCAGCAGCCCGTTTGCGACCTACGAGCAGTACTTC. Protein: CASSPFATYEQYF.

This clone was counted only a few times. The V and J genes are TRBV9 and TRBJ1-4, with TRBD1 as a possible D gene (5 bases). Trimming removed 3 bases from V and 7 bases from J, with 13 bases in between. In germline, CDR1 is SGDLS, CDR2 YYNGEE. CDR3 size: 14 residues. The CDR3 DNA sequence: TGTGCCAGCAGCGCTTCCCGGGGCCGTGAAAAACTGTTTTTT. Translation: CASSASRGREKLFF.

This clone was observed a few times. The chain combines TRBV7-2 with TRBJ2-7, with TRBD2 identical over 7 bases. Germline assignment: CDR1 SGHTA and CDR2 FQGNSA. The CDR3 has 13 amino acids. Trimming took 5 bases from V and 6 from J; bases not matched to a gene: 7. CDR3 region: CASSPGLEGEQYF. CDR3 DNA sequence: TGTGCCAGCAGCCCCGGACTAGAAGGCGAGCAGTACTTC.

The rearrangement joins TRBV9 to TRBJ2-3; either TRBD1 or TRBD2 may supply D (6 bases each). From germline, CDR1 is SGDLS and CDR2 YYNGEE. V lost 3 bases and J lost 1, with 12 bases in between. The CDR3 covers 15 residues. CDR3 in DNA: TGTGCCAGCAGCGCCGGGGGCCAGGGCACAGATACGCAGTATTTT. Protein: CASSAGGQGTDTQYF.

The chain has TRBV15 and TRBJ2-3; no reliable D call. Germline CDR1 LNHNV, CDR2 YYDKDF (reference sequence). Trimming left V 7 bases short and J 1 base short, with 12 bases between. The CDR3 runs 14 residues. The CDR3 loop reads CATNPGVGTDTQYF. In DNA form, the CDR3 reads TGTGCCACCAACCCTGGGGTGGGCACAGATACGCAGTATTTT.

V gene TRBV5-1 combines with J gene TRBJ1-4; D ambiguous. The CDR3 covers 16 residues. Germline V gene sequence: CDR1 SGHRS, CDR2 YFSETQ. Trimming pared 0 bases from V and 0 bases from J, leaving 9 bases between. The CDR3 bases are TGCGCCAGCAGCTTGGAACAGAGCGCAACTAATGAAAAACTGTTTTTT. Amino acid sequence: CASSLEQSATNEKLFF.

This sequence joins TRBV5-6 and TRBJ2-6; D might be TRBD2 (6 bases). Trimming pared 4 bases from V and 3 bases from J, leaving 17 bases between. CDR3 length: 17 amino acids. CDR1 and CDR2 from the germline V gene are SGHDT and YYEEEE. Here the CDR3 DNA reads TGTGCCAGCAGCACGCCCGGAGGGTTCGGTGGGGCCAACGTCCTGACTTTC. Translating gives CASSTPGGFGGANVLTF.

The chain couples TRBV7-8 to TRBJ2-2, with D perhaps assigned TRBD1 or TRBD2 (5 bases each). Per germline, CDR1 SGHVS and CDR2 FQNEAQ. CDR3 length: 16 amino acids. The ends were cut back, 4 bases at V and 4 bases at J, with 16 bases in the middle. Written as DNA, the CDR3 is TGTGCCAGCAGCTCTCGAGGGCGACAGTCCACCGGGGAGCTGTTTTTT. This codes for CASSSRGRQSTGELFF.

This clone has only a few counts. The V call is TRBV7-2, the J call TRBJ2-1, with no clear D. The CDR3 extends over 13 amino acids. Looked up from germline, CDR1 is SGHTA and CDR2 is FQGNSA. Trimming removed 6 bases from V and 12 bases from J, with 18 bases in between. The CDR3 DNA reads TGTGCCAGCAGTTTCCCCGGGCCCGGACGGCAGTTCTTC. Translated: CASSFPGPGRQFF.